One sample yielded the 21 T cell receptor beta chains listed below, sequenced in a study of blood T cells in healthy people across ages. A J-beta primer mix and a sample-barcoded 5' primer were used in a second PCR of roughly 7 to 12 cycles. TCRdb re-derived calls from the 5' RACE reads in MiXCR, one entry per CDR3 protein. The data contain over 750,000 distinct CDR3 sequences, approximately 25% of them singletons. This sample also appeared in a second study, on T cells of mothers and their children.

Material for sequencing was blood. All receptors come from a boy aged 5-17 years in good health.

The chain links TRBV3-1 to TRBJ1-2; D is undetermined. The CDR3 consists of 11 residues. Germline V lookup: CDR1 LGHDT, CDR2 YNNKEL (reference sequence). The germline V and J ends were trimmed by 4 bases and 8 bases, with 8 bases remaining between them. CDR3 sequence reads: CASSRTGGYTF. For the CDR3, the DNA is TGTGCCAGCAGCCGCACCGGGGGCTACACCTTC.

CDR3 region: CSAPNPRKNTDTQYF. CDR3 DNA: TGCAGTGCTCCCAACCCCAGGAAAAACACAGATACGCAGTATTTT. The chain employs TRBV20-1 and TRBJ2-3; D gene unclear. The CDR3 is made up of 15 amino acids. With 5 bases removed from V and 2 bases from J, the gap between germline ends came to 17 bases. Germline-derived CDR1 and CDR2 are DFQATT and SNEGSKA (reference sequence).

This clonotype was counted only a few times. CDR3: CASSFFSGDQETQYF. The CDR3 DNA reads TGTGCCAGCAGCTTCTTTTCAGGGGACCAAGAGACCCAGTACTTC. This sequence joins TRBV7-2 and TRBJ2-5; D may be TRBD1 (6 bases). The germline V gene has CDR1 SGHTA and CDR2 FQGNSA. The ends were cut back, 3 bases at V and 0 bases at J, with 11 bases in the middle. The CDR3 runs 15 residues.

The V and J genes are TRBV2 and TRBJ2-1, with TRBD2 identical over 8 bases. Germline V gives CDR1 SNHLY, CDR2 FYNNEI. CDR3 size: 13 residues. V gave up 11 bases and J gave up 0 bases; unmatched junction bases: 3. The CDR3 protein is CAVSGSSYNEQFF. Here the CDR3 DNA reads TGTGCCGTAAGCGGGAGCTCCTACAATGAGCAGTTCTTC.

The V call is TRBV3-1, the J call TRBJ2-5; 9 nucleotides match TRBD2. The tail of the sequence fits TRBJ2-7 better, so the J call may be wrong. The CDR3 is 19 amino acids. Germline V CDR1 and CDR2: LGHDT, YNNKEL (reference sequence). The CDR3, as DNA: TGTGCCAGCAGCCAAGATGAGGGGCGGGGTAGCGGGAGATTGGACGAGCAGTACTTC. Amino acid sequence: CASSQDEGRGSGRLDEQYF.

V gene TRBV10-3 combines with J gene TRBJ2-7; D unclear. The germline V gene encodes CDR1 ENHRY and CDR2 SYGVKD. V shed 4 bases and J shed 5 bases, with 12 bases lying between them. This CDR3 has 13 amino acids. The CDR3 DNA is TGTGCCATCAGTGGAGATCTGGGCCACGAGCAGTACTTC. Residues: CAISGDLGHEQYF.

This clonotype was picked up a small number of times. V usage is TRBV9 and J usage is TRBJ2-5, with 9 bases matching TRBD2. Germline V gene sequence: CDR1 SGDLS, CDR2 YYNGEE. V was clipped by 2 bases and J by 1 base; unmatched bases: 6. The CDR3 spans 16 residues. The CDR3 bases are TGTGCCAGCAGCGTCACCTTGCGGGAGGGCCAAGAGACCCAGTACTTC. It specifies CASSVTLREGQETQYF.

The genes are TRBV28 and TRBJ1-1; 11 nucleotides line up with TRBD1. Germline lookup yields CDR1 MDHEN and CDR2 SYDVKM. This CDR3 is built from 14 residues. V lost 5 bases, J lost 5 bases, and 4 bases stayed unmatched. The CDR3 region has the DNA TGTGCCAGCAGTGGCGGACAGGGGGCAACTGAAGCTTTCTTT. It encodes CASSGGQGATEAFF.

This clonotype was found a few times. The chain links TRBV5-6 to TRBJ2-3; weak D call: TRBD2 (5 bases). The V end was cut by 4 bases, the J end by 6 bases, with 12 bases between. Looked up from germline, CDR1 is SGHDT and CDR2 is YYEEEE. The CDR3 contains 13 residues. The CDR3 DNA reads TGTGCCAGCAGCGGGGAAAGCGGCGATACGCAGTATTTT. Translation: CASSGESGDTQYF.

A word on this clonotype: At one boundary the junction diverges from the germline segment, which might be a read error. The chain joins TRBV4-1 to TRBJ2-7; a weak D match, TRBD1 (6 bases). Looked up from germline, CDR1 is MGHRA and CDR2 is YSYEKL. The CDR3 totals 13 residues. As DNA, the CDR3 is TGCGCCAGCAGCGTGACAGGAAACTACGGGCAGTACTTC. Translating gives CASSVTGNYGQYF.

This clonotype has a single count. The chain recombines TRBV7-2 with TRBJ2-7; 8 bases are shared with TRBD1. V shed 1 base and J 0 bases; nucleotides not matched to a gene: 5. Germline values: CDR1 SGHTA, CDR2 FQGNSA. The CDR3 totals 16 residues. CDR3 coding DNA: TGTGCCAGCAGCTTAGACCGGGGACAGGTCTCCTACGAGCAGTACTTC. Its translation is CASSLDRGQVSYEQYF.

This clonotype came up many times. The chain combines TRBV3-1 with TRBJ2-5; D remains unclear. The V end was cut by 4 bases, the J end by 0 bases, with 9 bases between. CDR1 is LGHDT and CDR2 is YNNKEL in the germline V gene (reference sequence). The CDR3 sequence is 14 residues long. CDR3 sequence (DNA): TGTGCCAGCAGCCCACCTGAGTACCAAGAGACCCAGTACTTC. It encodes CASSPPEYQETQYF.

This clonotype was detected only a few times. The genes are TRBV3-1 and TRBJ1-3; D might be TRBD1 (6 bases). CDR3 length: 15 residues. The germline gives CDR1 LGHDT, CDR2 YNNKEL (reference sequence). V lost 0 bases, J lost 2 bases, and 8 bases lay in between. In DNA, the CDR3 is TGTGCCAGCAGCCAAGAAGGGGGGGCTGGAAACACCATATATTTT. Amino acid sequence: CASSQEGGAGNTIYF.

This clonotype was detected a few times. This sequence joins TRBV5-1 and TRBJ2-5, with D maybe TRBD1 (7 bases). The assigned J gene may be wrong: the sequence end matches TRBJ2-1 better. CDR3 length equals 13 residues. Germline CDR1 SGHRS, CDR2 YFSETQ. DNA for the CDR3: TGCGCCAGCAGCCCGCAGGGGGAGGCTGAGCAGTTCTTC. It specifies CASSPQGEAEQFF.

The rearrangement links TRBV29-1 to TRBJ1-5, with a weak D call TRBD1 (6 bases). V was shortened by 4 bases and J by 3 bases, with 10 bases between the two germline ends. This CDR3 is built from 13 residues. Germline V gene data show CDR1 as SQVTM and CDR2 as ANQGSEA. The CDR3 loop is CSVGGGLNQPQHF. CDR3 coding DNA: TGCAGCGTTGGGGGGGGCCTCAATCAGCCCCAGCATTTT.

The chain has TRBV20-1 and TRBJ2-3; D unresolved. V was clipped by 5 bases and J by 3 bases, with 15 bases between them. The CDR3 runs 14 residues. Per germline, CDR1 DFQATT and CDR2 SNEGSKA (reference sequence). CDR3 nucleotides: TGCAGTGCTTTCGTCCCTGGACGAACAGATACGCAGTATTTT. It encodes CSAFVPGRTDTQYF.

This clonotype was counted a few times. This chain connects TRBV5-1 to TRBJ2-2; TRBD1 is a possible D gene (6 bases). V was shortened by 4 bases and J by 6 bases, with 19 bases between the two germline ends. This CDR3 region has 16 residues. Germline lookup yields CDR1 SGHRS and CDR2 YFSETQ. This CDR3 is CASSIQPTGYPGELFF. Here the CDR3 DNA reads TGCGCCAGCAGCATTCAACCCACAGGGTATCCCGGGGAGCTGTTTTTT.

This clonotype came up a few times. V and J are TRBV11-2 and TRBJ2-5, with 16 bases identical to TRBD2. The J call may not be correct, given that the DNA end is closer to TRBJ2-1. The length of the CDR3 is 14 residues. The V gene's germline CDR1 is SGHAT and CDR2 FQNNGV. The CDR3 nucleotides are TGTGCCAGTAGGGGACTAGCGGGAGGGTATGAGCAGTTCTTC. This encodes CASRGLAGGYEQFF.

This clonotype was detected only a few times. The rearrangement uses TRBV20-1 and TRBJ2-1; tentative D call: TRBD1 (5 bases). Looked up from germline, CDR1 is DFQATT and CDR2 is SNEGSKA (reference sequence). This CDR3 is 12 amino acids long. The ends were cut back, 3 bases at V and 8 bases at J, with 11 bases in the middle. CDR3 loop: CSASSDSYEQFF. The CDR3 region has the DNA TGCAGTGCTAGTAGTGACAGCTATGAGCAGTTCTTC.

The gene calls are TRBV29-1 and TRBJ1-1, with 8 bases aligning to TRBD1. The germline CDR1 and CDR2 sequences are SQVTM and ANQGSEA. The CDR3 totals 13 residues. Trimming removed 4 bases from V and 1 base from J; junction bases left unmatched: 2. CDR3 bases: TGCAGCGTTGCAGGGGGCGAGAACACTGAAGCTTTCTTT. This translates into CSVAGGENTEAFF.

This clonotype has more than one count but fewer than ten. V is TRBV6-1 and J is TRBJ1-5; D not resolved. The CDR3 runs to 12 residues. Between the trimmed V and J ends, which lost 6 bases and 0 bases, there was a span of 3 bases. Germline assignment: CDR1 MNHNS and CDR2 SASEGT. CDR3 bases: TGTGCCAGCAGGGTTAGCAATCAGCCCCAGCATTTT. It codes for CASRVSNQPQHF.